The TCR beta chain under discussion was sequenced for a study of blood T cell repertoires in COVID-19. The repertoire was sequenced with immunoSEQ multiplex PCR; TCRdb's copy has only in-frame clones and lacks some. Among roughly 280,000 clones listed, 70% to 90% were seen once. V lost 1 base and J lost 0, with 7 bases in between. The CDR3 consists of 15 residues. CDR1 and CDR2 (germline): MGHRA, YSYEKL. The receptor was isolated from a woman aged 70-85 years with acute or convalescent COVID-19. This sequence joins TRBV4-1 and TRBJ1-3; D not certain. Sample: peripheral blood. CDR3 DNA sequence: TGCGCCAGCAGCCAAGCTTCCCTCTCTGGAAACACCATATATTTT. It specifies CASSQASLSGNTIYF.